This TCR beta chain was identified in a study of OX40 agonist ivuxolimab in advanced cancers. The table came from immunoSEQ multiplex PCR; TCRdb's copy has only in-frame clones and leaves some out. The data contain approximately 50,000 clones, approximately 91% of them singletons. This CDR3 contains 16 residues. Trimming took 0 bases from V and 6 from J, leaving 14 bases between them. CDR1 and CDR2 (germline): LGHNA, YNFKEQ. The sequence derives from an adult with an advanced solid tumor such as melanoma, head and neck, liver or kidney cancer. The source was CD4+ or CD8+ T cells sorted from blood, collected in a trial of the OX40 agonist ivuxolimab. The genes are TRBV4-2 and TRBJ2-2, with a possible D match to TRBD2 (7 bases). CDR3 nucleotides: TGTGCCAGCAGCCAAGATCGGGGGGCGGTTGCCGGGGAGCTGTTTTTT. It yields the protein CASSQDRGAVAGELFF.